Listed here is a single TCR beta chain. Antigen unknown. The data belong to a study of T-cell memory formation after mild COVID-19. Findings of the study overall: Prior to infection, memory already included some responding clones, suggesting cross-reactive memory joined. CM and EM subsets held most contracting CD4+ clones; EMRA held CD8+ ones.

Each CDR3 protein gets one entry after TCRdb re-called the 5' RACE reads with MiXCR. There are tens of thousands of distinct CDR3 sequences in the sample; over 10% occur only once, and around two fifths lies in the top ten. This CDR3 is 19 amino acids long. The genes are TRBV21-1 and TRBJ2-5; TRBD2, the D gene given by the table, was not confirmed from the DNA. TRBV21-1 is an annotated pseudogene. Sequenced material: PBMCs or a T cell subset sorted from them (not recorded which). The receptor was derived from a man younger than 35 who had mild COVID-19 (a few samples of this study predate the infection). Cell type and time point are not known. CDR3: CASSKGVLREGTGQETQYF. In nucleotides, the CDR3 is TGTGCCAGCAGCAAAGGAGTTCTGAGGGAGGGTACGGGACAAGAGACCCAGTACTTC.